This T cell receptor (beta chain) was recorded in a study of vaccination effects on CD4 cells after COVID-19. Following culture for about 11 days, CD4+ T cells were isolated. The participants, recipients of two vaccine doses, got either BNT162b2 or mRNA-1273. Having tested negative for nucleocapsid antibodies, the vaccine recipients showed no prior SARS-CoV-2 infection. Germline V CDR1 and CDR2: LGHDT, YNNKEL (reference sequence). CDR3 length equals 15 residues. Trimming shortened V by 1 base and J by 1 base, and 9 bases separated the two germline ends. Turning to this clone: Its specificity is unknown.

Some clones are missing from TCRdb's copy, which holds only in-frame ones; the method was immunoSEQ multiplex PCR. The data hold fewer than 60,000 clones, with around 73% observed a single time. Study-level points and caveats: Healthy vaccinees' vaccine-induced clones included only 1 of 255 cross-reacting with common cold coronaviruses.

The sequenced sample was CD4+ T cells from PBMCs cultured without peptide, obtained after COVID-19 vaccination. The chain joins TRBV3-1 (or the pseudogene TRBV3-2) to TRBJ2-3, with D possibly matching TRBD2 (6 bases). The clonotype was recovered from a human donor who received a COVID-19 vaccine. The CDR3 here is CASSQGLAGTDTQYF. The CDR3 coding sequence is TGTGCCAGCAGCCAAGGATTAGCGGGCACAGATACGCAGTATTTT.